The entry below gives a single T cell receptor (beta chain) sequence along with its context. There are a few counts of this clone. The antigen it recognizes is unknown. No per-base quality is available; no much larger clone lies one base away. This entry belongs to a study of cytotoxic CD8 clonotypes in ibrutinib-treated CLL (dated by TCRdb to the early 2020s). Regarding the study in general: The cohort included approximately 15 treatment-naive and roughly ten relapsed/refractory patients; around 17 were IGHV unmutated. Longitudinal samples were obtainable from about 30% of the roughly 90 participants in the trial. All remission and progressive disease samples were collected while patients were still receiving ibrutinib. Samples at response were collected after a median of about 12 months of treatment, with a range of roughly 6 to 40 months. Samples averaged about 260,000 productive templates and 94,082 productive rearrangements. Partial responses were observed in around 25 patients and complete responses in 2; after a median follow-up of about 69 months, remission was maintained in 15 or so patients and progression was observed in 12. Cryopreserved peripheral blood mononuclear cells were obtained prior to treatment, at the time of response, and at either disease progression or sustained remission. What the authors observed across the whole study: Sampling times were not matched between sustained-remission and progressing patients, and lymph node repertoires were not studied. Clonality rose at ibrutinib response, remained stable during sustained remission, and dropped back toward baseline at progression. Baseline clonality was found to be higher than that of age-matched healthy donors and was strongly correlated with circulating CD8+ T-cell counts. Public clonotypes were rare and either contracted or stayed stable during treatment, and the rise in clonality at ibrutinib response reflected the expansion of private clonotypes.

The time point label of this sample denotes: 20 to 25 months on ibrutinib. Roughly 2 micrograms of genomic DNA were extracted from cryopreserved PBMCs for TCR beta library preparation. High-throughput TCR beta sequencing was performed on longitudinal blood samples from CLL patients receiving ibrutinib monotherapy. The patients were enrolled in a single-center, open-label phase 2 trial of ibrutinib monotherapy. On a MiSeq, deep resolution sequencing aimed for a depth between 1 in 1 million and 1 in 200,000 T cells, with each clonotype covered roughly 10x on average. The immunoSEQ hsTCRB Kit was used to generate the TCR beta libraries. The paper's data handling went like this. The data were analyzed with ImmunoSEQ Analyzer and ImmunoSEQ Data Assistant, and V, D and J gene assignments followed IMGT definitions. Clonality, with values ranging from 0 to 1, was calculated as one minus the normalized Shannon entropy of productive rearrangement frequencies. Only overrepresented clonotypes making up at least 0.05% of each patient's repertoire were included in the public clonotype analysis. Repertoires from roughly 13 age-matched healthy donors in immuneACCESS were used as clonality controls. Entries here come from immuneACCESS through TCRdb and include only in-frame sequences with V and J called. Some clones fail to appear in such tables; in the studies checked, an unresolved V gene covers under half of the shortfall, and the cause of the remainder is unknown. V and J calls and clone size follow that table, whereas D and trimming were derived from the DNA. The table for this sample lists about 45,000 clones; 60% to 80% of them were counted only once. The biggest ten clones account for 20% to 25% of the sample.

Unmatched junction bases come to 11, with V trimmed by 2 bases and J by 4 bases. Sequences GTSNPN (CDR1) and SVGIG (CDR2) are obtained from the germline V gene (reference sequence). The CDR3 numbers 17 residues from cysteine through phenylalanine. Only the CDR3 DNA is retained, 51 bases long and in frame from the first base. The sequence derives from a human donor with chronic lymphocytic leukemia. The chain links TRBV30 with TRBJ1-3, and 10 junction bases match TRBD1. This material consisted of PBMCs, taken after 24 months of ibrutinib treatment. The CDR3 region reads CAWSWNSGTGAGNTIYF. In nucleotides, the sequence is TGTGCCTGGAGTTGGAACTCCGGGACAGGGGCGGGAAACACCATATATTTT.